This T cell receptor (beta chain) is drawn from a study of T cell responses to AZD1222 COVID-19 vaccine. This table comes from immunoSEQ multiplex PCR, and its TCRdb copy is limited to in-frame clones, with some not included. Here the sample spans 95,000 to 150,000 clones, less than 95% being singletons. This specimen consisted of peripheral blood, obtained on day 0 of AZD1222 vaccination. The TCR originated in an adult in good health.

For the CDR3, the DNA is TGTGCCAGCAGAAAACAGGGGGGCGGGGTACCTGAAGCTTTCTTT. Protein sequence: CASRKQGGGVPEAFF. The chain is built from TRBV2 and TRBJ1-1, with 8 bases matching TRBD1. The junction had 12 bases not matched to a gene; V was cut back by 6 bases and J by 6 bases. This CDR3 comprises 15 residues. The germline V gene has CDR1 SNHLY and CDR2 FYNNEI.